This TCR beta chain was recovered during a study of control samples from healthy donors and cancer patients. Assay: immunoSEQ multiplex PCR; the TCRdb copy retains only in-frame clones and omits some. Here the sample spans 130,000 or so clones, approximately 90% being singletons. The germline V and J ends were trimmed by 1 base and 10 bases, with 20 bases remaining between them. The CDR3 is 15 residues long. Germline assignment: CDR1 SGHRS and CDR2 YFSETQ. The TCR originated in a man younger than 45 in good health. This chain joins TRBV5-1 and TRBJ1-1; a weak D match, TRBD1 (6 bases). The sample taken for sequencing was blood. The CDR3, as DNA: TGCGCCAGCAGCTTGAGGGTAGGGCAGGGGAGTCTAGCTTTCTTT. This sequence encodes CASSLRVGQGSLAFF.